What follows are 20 T cell receptor beta chains derived from one specimen sequenced in a study of long-term antiretroviral therapy in people with HIV. Researchers report immunoSEQ v3.0 was run at survey level. TCRdb's copy holds only in-frame clones and misses some; the assay was immunoSEQ multiplex PCR. Of over 40,000 clones listed, nearly 95% are singletons. The sample in question was unsorted PBMCs, obtained 3.7 years after starting antiretroviral therapy. The receptors here all came from a woman aged 45 to 65 with HIV.

The chain is built from TRBV19 and TRBJ1-1, with D perhaps TRBD1 (5 bases). Germline V gene lookup returns CDR1 LNHDA and CDR2 SQIVND (reference sequence). The germline V and J ends were trimmed by 6 bases and 1 base, with 15 bases remaining between them. The CDR3 contains 15 residues. The CDR3 bases are TGTGCCAGTAGCCGCTCAGGGAGGGCGAACACTGAAGCTTTCTTT. Protein product: CASSRSGRANTEAFF.

For the CDR3, the DNA is TGTGCCAGCAGTTACATCGGGGGCGACTATGGCTACACCTTC. Amino acids: CASSYIGGDYGYTF. J is TRBJ1-2 and V is TRBV6-6; maybe TRBD1 (6 bases). Trimming took 2 bases from V and 3 from J, leaving 10 bases between them. This CDR3 contains 14 residues. CDR1 and CDR2 (germline): MNHNY, SVGAGI (reference sequence).

This clone appeared once. CDR3 nucleotides: TGTGCCAGCAGGCCCCAGGGGGCGGCTAATGAAAAACTGTTTTTT. It yields the protein CASRPQGAANEKLFF. This chain uses TRBV27 with TRBJ1-4; TRBD1 matches at 8 bases. The CDR3 consists of 15 residues. The germline V gene has CDR1 MNHEY and CDR2 SMNVEV (reference sequence). The ends lost 6 bases at V and 3 bases at J; junction bases unmatched: 6. The full variable domain, in which reference TRBV27 and TRBJ1-4 provide the parts outside the CDR3, is EAQVTQNPRYLITVTGKKLTVTCSQNMNHEYMSWYRQDPGLGLRQIYYSMNVEVTDKGDVPEGYKVSRKEKRNFPLILESPSPNQTSLYFCASRPQGAANEKLFFGSGTQLSVL.

The chain is built from TRBV6-1 and TRBJ1-4; D remains unclear. CDR1 and CDR2 (germline): MNHNS, SASEGT. This CDR3 region has 15 residues. Trimming removed 2 bases from V and 6 bases from J, with 13 bases in between. CDR3 nucleotides: TGTGCCAGCAGTGAATGGACGGCGGAGGATGAAAAACTGTTTTTT. Protein product: CASSEWTAEDEKLFF.

As concerns this clone: The same CDR3 can be traced to other DNA sequences in this sample. The chain's CDR3 is CASSPAEGSNQPQHF. CDR3 bases: TGTGCCAGTAGTCCGGCCGAAGGCAGCAATCAGCCCCAGCATTTT. This chain joins TRBV19 and TRBJ1-5; no clear D. From germline, CDR1 is LNHDA and CDR2 SQIVND (reference sequence). V was shortened by 5 bases and J by 1 base, with 12 bases between the two germline ends. This CDR3 contains 15 residues.

The V call is TRBV5-5, the J call TRBJ1-4, with no clear D. The CDR3 contains 15 residues. Germline V gene sequence: CDR1 SGHKS, CDR2 YYEKEE (reference sequence). The V and J ends lost 4 bases and 8 bases respectively, with 18 bases between them. CDR3: CASSPTLAFGEKLFF. The CDR3 coding sequence is TGTGCCAGCAGCCCCACACTAGCCTTCGGCGAAAAACTGTTTTTT.

This chain links TRBV9 with TRBJ2-1, with 9 bases identical to TRBD2. CDR3 size: 15 residues. Losses at the gene ends were 4 bases for V and 8 bases for J; bases not matched to a gene: 10. Germline V lookup: CDR1 SGDLS, CDR2 YYNGEE. The CDR3 DNA is TGTGCCAGCAGCTCTCTAGCGGGGATAGGCGATGAGCAGTTCTTC. It is translated as CASSSLAGIGDEQFF. The full variable domain, rest sourced from reference TRBV9 and TRBJ2-1, is DSGVTQTPKHLITATGQRVTLRCSPRSGDLSVYWYQQSLDQGLQFLIQYYNGEERAKGNILERFSAQQFPDLHSELNLSSLELGDSALYFCASSSLAGIGDEQFFGPGTRLTVL.

The chain employs TRBV6-1 and TRBJ1-2; a weak D match, TRBD1 (6 bases). The V end was cut by 2 bases, the J end by 4 bases, with 14 bases between. Germline V gene lookup returns CDR1 MNHNS and CDR2 SASEGT. The CDR3 is made up of 15 amino acids. In DNA form, the CDR3 reads TGTGCCAGCAGTGAACGGAGGGGGAGCGGCTATGGCTACACCTTC. This sequence encodes CASSERRGSGYGYTF.

The chain links TRBV27 to TRBJ1-6; maybe TRBD1 (5 bases). Per the germline V gene, CDR1 is MNHEY and CDR2 is SMNVEV (reference sequence). V was clipped by 3 bases and J by 9 bases, with 9 bases between them. The length of the CDR3 is 13 residues. The CDR3 DNA follows: TGTGCCAGCAGTTTCGACAGAGGTTCACCCCTCCACTTT. Its protein is CASSFDRGSPLHF.

This chain links TRBV29-1 with TRBJ2-7; TRBD1 agrees at 9 bases. The CDR3 runs to 16 residues. V was clipped by 7 bases and J by 4 bases; unmatched bases: 17. Germline CDR1 reads SQVTM; CDR2 reads ANQGSEA. The CDR3 DNA is TGCAGCGCAGGTGACAGGGGGTTAGGGGGAAGATACGAGCAGTACTTC. Protein: CSAGDRGLGGRYEQYF.

V is TRBV7-6 and J is TRBJ1-2, with D perhaps matching TRBD1 (6 bases). This CDR3 contains 19 residues. CDR1 and CDR2 from the germline V gene are SGHVS and FNYEAQ. Trimming shortened V by 0 bases and J by 4 bases, and 24 bases separated the two germline ends. Here the CDR3 DNA reads TGTGCCAGCAGCTTAGCGGCCCGAGTAGAAGGGGGGAGAGGCTATGGCTACACCTTC. Translating it yields CASSLAARVEGGRGYGYTF.

The chain recombines TRBV20-1 with TRBJ2-1, with D perhaps matching TRBD1 (6 bases). In germline, CDR1 is DFQATT, CDR2 SNEGSKA (reference sequence). Trimming pared 7 bases from V and 7 bases from J, leaving 8 bases between. The CDR3 sequence is 10 residues long. CDR3 amino acids: CSVTGNEQFF. For the CDR3, the DNA is TGCAGTGTTACAGGGAATGAGCAGTTCTTC.

V is TRBV5-1 and J is TRBJ2-5, with TRBD1 matching 9 bases. Germline CDR1 is SGHRS and CDR2 is YFSETQ. The J segment lost 5 bases and the V segment lost 1 base, leaving 6 bases of the junction unmatched. The CDR3 length is 15 residues. The CDR3 DNA follows: TGCGCCAGCAGCTTGAGGACAGGGGACGGGGAGACCCAGTACTTC. Its translation is CASSLRTGDGETQYF.

The CDR3 nucleotides read TGTGCCAGCAGCTTAGGGACGGGATCACCCCTCCACTTT. Translation gives CASSLGTGSPLHF. The chain has TRBV7-2 and TRBJ1-6; D gene ambiguous. The CDR3 has 13 amino acids. V lost 1 base to trimming and J lost 10 bases, with 8 bases between them. Germline CDR1 SGHTA, CDR2 FQGNSA.

The gene calls are TRBV11-1 and TRBJ1-2, with D unclear. The germline V and J ends were trimmed by 3 bases and 1 base, with 18 bases remaining between them. The CDR3 runs to 17 residues. Per the germline V gene, CDR1 is SGHAT and CDR2 is FQDESV (reference sequence). CDR3 coding DNA: TGTGCCAGCAGCTTGGGCTGGATGGACGGTGATAACTATGGCTACACCTTC. This translates into CASSLGWMDGDNYGYTF.

This chain uses TRBV11-3 with TRBJ1-1; D gene unclear. CDR1 is SGHNT and CDR2 is YENEEA in the germline V gene. V gave up 6 bases and J gave up 0 bases, with 8 bases separating them. CDR3 length: 13 amino acids. The CDR3 region is CASSYSLNTEAFF. DNA for the CDR3: TGTGCCAGCAGTTACAGCCTGAACACTGAAGCTTTCTTT.

The CDR3 here is CASSYSAGYTEAFF. The CDR3 nucleotides read TGTGCCAGCAGTTACTCGGCAGGGTACACTGAAGCTTTCTTT. V and J are TRBV6-5 and TRBJ1-1; possibly TRBD1 for D (5 bases). CDR1 is MNHEY, CDR2 SVGAGI, per germline. The CDR3 extends over 14 amino acids. Trimming shortened V by 0 bases and J by 3 bases, and 8 bases separated the two germline ends.

The V and J genes are TRBV5-6 and TRBJ1-1, with a weak D call TRBD1 (5 bases). V was cut by 3 bases and J by 1 base, with 7 bases left in between. The CDR3 totals 13 residues. Germline V gene data show CDR1 as SGHDT and CDR2 as YYEEEE. The CDR3 loop is CASSWGGNTEAFF. Here the CDR3 DNA reads TGTGCCAGCAGCTGGGGCGGGAACACTGAAGCTTTCTTT.

The rearrangement joins TRBV6-5 to TRBJ2-7; no reliable D call. V was clipped by 4 bases and J by 2 bases, with 9 bases between them. CDR1 and CDR2 (germline): MNHEY, SVGAGI. The CDR3 is 13 amino acids. In nucleotides, the CDR3 is TGTGCCAGCAGTTTTTCTGGCCCCTACGAGCAGTACTTC. It yields the protein CASSFSGPYEQYF.

This clone was recorded only once. The rearrangement links TRBV9 to TRBJ2-2; 8 bases are a match to TRBD1. V was pared by 1 base and J by 1 base, with 3 bases of the junction left unmatched. CDR3 length: 16 residues. CDR1 is SGDLS and CDR2 is YYNGEE in the germline V gene. The CDR3 DNA sequence: TGTGCCAGCAGCGTACAGGGGGCGCTGAACACCGGGGAGCTGTTTTTT. It encodes CASSVQGALNTGELFF.